This TCR beta chain was recovered during a study of OX40 agonist ivuxolimab in advanced cancers. Study results and caveats: Clonal expansion was seen in CD4+ and CD8+ blood T cells by week 6 at 0.1 to 3.0 mg/kg.

The germline CDR1 and CDR2 sequences are SGHRS and YFSETQ. The CDR3 has 15 residues. The germline V and J ends were trimmed by 1 base and 8 bases, with 18 bases remaining between them. Note on this clone: Its target is unknown.

Using immunoSEQ multiplex PCR, the repertoire was profiled, and TCRdb retains in-frame clones only, with some absent. The data contain about 93,000 clones, under 95% of them singletons. V is TRBV5-1 and J is TRBJ1-2, with unresolved D. Sequenced material: CD4+ or CD8+ T cells sorted from blood, taken in a trial of the OX40 agonist ivuxolimab. This clonotype was obtained from an adult with an advanced solid tumor such as melanoma, head and neck, liver or kidney cancer. In nucleotides, the CDR3 is TGCGCCAGCAGCTTGTTCGGAGGGCCAGAAGGAGGCTACACCTTC. Translation gives CASSLFGGPEGGYTF.